The sequence of this TCR beta chain was determined in a study of shared clonotypes between healthy human individuals (dated by TCRdb to 2019 to 2021). About the study as a whole: The cohort comprised two women and a few men aged 18 to 49 years. To estimate repertoire size and how much clonotype sharing occurs between individuals, the study deeply sequenced the blood TCR repertoires of 4 to 6 healthy adults. Per donor, leukapheresis produced somewhere between about 0.94 and 9 billion PBMCs. To increase sequencing depth and limit assay-specific biases, different laboratories used diverse techniques to prepare libraries and sequence TCR repertoires. General findings and caveats noted by the study authors: Because the study included only a small number of donors, the genetic and exposure-history diversity represented was limited. Sampling was restricted to blood, and TCR repertoires in tissues likely differ from the TCR repertoires found in blood. Pairwise subsampling indicated that sequencing depth was expected to affect the degree of clonotype sharing among donors.

Donors were healthy HIV-negative adults with no recently reported acute infections or vaccinations. Every donor was a Caucasian adult living in Nashville, Tennessee, USA. For unsorted samples, 90 million to 95 million PBMCs were counted, and genomic DNA was extracted using the QIAamp DNA Blood Mini kit. Blood was collected by leukapheresis, and PBMCs were isolated by Ficoll-Histopaque density gradient centrifugation and then cryopreserved in liquid nitrogen vapor phase. Comment on this clone: Its antigen is unknown. Base-call qualities are not available, and no considerably larger clone is one nucleotide away.

Using the deep immunoSEQ assay, TCR CDR3 regions were amplified from genomic DNA by multiplex PCR. Genomic DNA extracted from each cell subset was distributed evenly over all wells of several immunoSEQ 96-well plates, and each plate served as one replicate. For unsorted PBMC, around 0.3 ug genomic DNA, equal to 25,000 to 35,000 T cell genomes, was loaded into each replicate PCR. Ten immunoSEQ deep assay plates were used to sequence unsorted PBMC genomic DNA. Purified libraries were quantified with a Qubit 3.0 fluorometer, sized on a Bioanalyzer 2100, and re-quantified with the KAPA Library Quantification kit. Each immunoSEQ 96-well plate was sequenced on its own single-read 150-cycle Illumina NextSeq 550 flow cell. The authors processed their data as follows. Because only junctional sequences without quality scores were contained in the immunoSEQ output, filtering matching that applied to full-length reads could not be performed. To assign V/J genes and CDR3, sequences were annotated against IMGT germline references using PyIR, a Python wrapper for IgBLAST v1.9. Any read was removed if the V/J assignment was weak (E-value above 1e-6), the CDR3 was missing, or the read contained stop codons, out-of-frame junctions, or ambiguous translated residues. V3J clonotypes were defined by identical inferred V gene, J gene, and CDR3 amino acid sequence. To compute the percentage overlap between repertoires, the number of shared unique clonotypes was divided by the size of the smaller repertoire. Richness of each repertoire was evaluated using RTK rarefaction, the Chao1 estimator, and Recon v2.1 estimates of unobserved clonotypes. This immuneACCESS table, as held by TCRdb, lists in-frame sequences with V and J called but not all clones. Of the missing ones, under half trace to an unresolved V gene in checked studies; the others have no known cause. V, J and clone size derive from that table, while D and trimming were established from the DNA sequence. The sample records fewer than 600,000 clones, roughly 80% of which are singletons. Around 11% of the sample belongs to the ten largest clones.

From a lookup of the germline V gene (reference sequence), CDR1 and CDR2 are LNHDA and SQIVND. The germline V and J ends show losses of 7 bases and 2 bases respectively, and no gene match explains 8 bases of the junction. The CDR3 numbers 15 residues from cysteine through phenylalanine. Only the CDR3 part of the read is kept: 45 bases, read in frame from the first base. The specimen was PBMCs. Recombination connected TRBV19 to TRBJ2-7; 10 bases in the middle match TRBD1. The TCR was taken from a woman in her forties in good health. Some clones in this sample may be carry-over from other donors' samples. CDR3 protein: CASTPGTGEAYEQYF. The DNA reads TGTGCCAGTACTCCGGGGACAGGGGAGGCCTACGAGCAGTACTTC. Reference TRBV19 and TRBJ2-7 proteins supply the regions before and after the CDR3; the full variable domain is: DGGITQSPKYLFRKEGQNVTLSCEQNLNHDAMYWYRQDPGQGLRLIYYSQIVNDFQKGDIAEGYSVSREKKESFPLTVTSAQKNPTAFYLCASTPGTGEAYEQYFGPGTRLTVT.